This T cell receptor beta chain was profiled in a study of cytomegalovirus exposure and HLA in healthy donors. Overall study results and limits: Within an earlier analysis, most TCR beta V segments proved productive either about 87% or about 30% of the time. Some V segments, TRBV6-2 and TRBV6-3 among them, were indistinguishable and were therefore excluded. Accurate prediction of most subjects' HLA-A and HLA-B alleles from TCR beta sequences was reported.

Note on this clone: The antigen remains unidentified.

Both 60 Vbeta primers and 13 Jbeta primers went into the PCR. TCRdb's copy holds only in-frame clones and misses some; the assay was immunoSEQ multiplex PCR. Its listing shows under 200,000 clones. V lost 2 bases and J lost 1, with 5 bases in between. Germline CDR1 is WSHSY and CDR2 is SAAADI. The CDR3 has 13 amino acids. V and J are TRBV10-2 and TRBJ1-1; D remains ambiguous. Material for sequencing was PBMCs. This sequence was found in a man aged 25-45 years in good health and CMV-seronegative. The CDR3 protein is CASSEVWNTEAFF. CDR3 bases: TGCGCCAGCAGTGAGGTCTGGAACACTGAAGCTTTCTTT.